Below, 28 T cell receptor beta chains from the same sample are listed, as sequenced in a study of lymphopenia after photon versus proton radiotherapy. TCRdb's copy holds only in-frame clones and misses some; the assay was immunoSEQ multiplex PCR. The sample lists around 70,000 clones, under 95% occurring once. Sequencing was performed on peripheral blood, taken from a patient treated with photon-based radiotherapy. These receptors all stem from a woman aged 70-85 years with pancreatic cancer.

The chain uses TRBV9 and TRBJ2-5, with 11 bases identical to TRBD2. V lost 6 bases and J lost 7; bases outside the gene matches: 14. The CDR3 loop spans 16 amino acids. Germline-derived CDR1 and CDR2 are SGDLS and YYNGEE. CDR3: CASTPGASGGSGTQYF. Here the CDR3 DNA reads TGTGCCAGCACCCCTGGGGCTAGCGGGGGGTCAGGGACCCAGTACTTC. Looking up the rest from reference TRBV9 and TRBJ2-5 gives the full variable domain: DSGVTQTPKHLITATGQRVTLRCSPRSGDLSVYWYQQSLDQGLQFLIQYYNGEERAKGNILERFSAQQFPDLHSELNLSSLELGDSALYFCASTPGASGGSGTQYFGPGTRLLVL.

The chain combines TRBV7-3 with TRBJ2-1; 8 nucleotides agree with TRBD1. Germline V gene sequence: CDR1 SGHTA, CDR2 FQGTGA. The junction had 9 bases not matched to a gene; V was cut back by 2 bases and J by 9 bases. This CDR3 comprises 15 residues. The DNA of the CDR3 is TGTGCCAGCAGCTTATACGCCGGGACAGGCAGTGAGCAGTTCTTC. Translated, it gives CASSLYAGTGSEQFF.

For the CDR3, the DNA is TGTGCCAGTAGTATAGACAATCAGAAACATCAGCCCCAGCATTTT. This translates into CASSIDNQKHQPQHF. J is TRBJ1-5 and V is TRBV19; D unresolved. Between the trimmed V and J ends, which lost 0 bases and 5 bases, there was a span of 11 bases. The germline CDR1 and CDR2 sequences are LNHDA and SQIVND (reference sequence). The length of the CDR3 is 15 residues.

The rearrangement uses TRBV28 and TRBJ2-1; D remains unclear. V lost 3 bases, J lost 13 bases, and 16 bases lay in between. CDR1 and CDR2 from the germline V gene are MDHEN and SYDVKM. The CDR3 totals 13 residues. CDR3 loop: CASSFSGVLEQFF. The CDR3 DNA follows: TGTGCCAGCAGTTTTAGTGGCGTCCTCGAACAGTTCTTC. Complete variable domain (other parts from reference TRBV28 and TRBJ2-1): DVKVTQSSRYLVKRTGEKVFLECVQDMDHENMFWYRQDPGLGLRLIYFSYDVKMKEKGDIPEGYSVSREKKERFSLILESASTNQTSMYLCASSFSGVLEQFFGPGTRLTVL.

This clone appeared a few times. The CDR3 loop reads CSAPGHGTQYF. For the CDR3, the DNA is TGCAGTGCCCCCGGTCATGGGACGCAGTATTTT. This sequence joins TRBV20-1 and TRBJ2-3; D unclear. This CDR3 has 11 amino acids. In germline, CDR1 is DFQATT, CDR2 SNEGSKA (reference sequence). Trimming took off 6 bases at V and 9 bases at J, with 13 bases between the two ends.

This chain uses TRBV14 with TRBJ1-2; no clear D. The CDR3 has 14 residues. Trimming removed 1 base from V and 7 bases from J, with 13 bases in between. Germline V lookup: CDR1 SGHDN, CDR2 FVKESK. CDR3 sequence: CASSQVGVWGGYTF. In DNA, the CDR3 is TGTGCCAGCAGCCAAGTAGGCGTGTGGGGTGGCTACACCTTC.

The chain uses TRBV6-1 and TRBJ1-1; D is uncertain. The V gene lost 5 bases and the J gene lost 4 bases, with 14 bases spanning the gap. In germline, CDR1 is MNHNS, CDR2 SASEGT. This CDR3 comprises 14 residues. The CDR3: CASSPRAVSTEAFF. The CDR3 DNA reads TGTGCCAGCAGTCCGAGGGCAGTAAGCACTGAAGCTTTCTTT.

This chain joins TRBV5-6 and TRBJ2-3; perhaps TRBD1 as D (5 bases). The length of the CDR3 is 14 residues. V dropped 0 bases and J dropped 7 bases, with 12 bases sitting between them. Looked up from germline, CDR1 is SGHDT and CDR2 is YYEEEE. The CDR3 DNA follows: TGTGCCAGCAGCTTGGTTCAGGGCGTAAATACGCAGTATTTT. Translated: CASSLVQGVNTQYF.

The V call is TRBV9, the J call TRBJ1-4, with D possibly being TRBD1 (5 bases). CDR3 size: 15 residues. V was cut by 2 bases and J by 4 bases, with 12 bases left in between. Germline CDR1 and CDR2: SGDLS and YYNGEE. As DNA, the CDR3 is TGTGCCAGCAGCGTCCAGGGTTTGAGTAATGAAAAACTGTTTTTT. Residues: CASSVQGLSNEKLFF.

The V call is TRBV10-3, the J call TRBJ2-7; D unresolved. The CDR3 has 12 residues. The germline V gene encodes CDR1 ENHRY and CDR2 SYGVKD. Trimming removed 7 bases at V and 3 bases at J, with 10 bases between. In DNA, the CDR3 is TGTGCCATCAAGGCCGACGACTACGAGCAGTACTTC. This sequence encodes CAIKADDYEQYF.

This clone was seen a handful of times. This rearrangement joins TRBV19 to TRBJ2-1; tentatively, D is TRBD2 (5 bases). The CDR3 extends over 14 amino acids. The V gene lost 10 bases and the J gene lost 7 bases, with 20 bases spanning the gap. Per the germline V gene, CDR1 is LNHDA and CDR2 is SQIVND (reference sequence). The CDR3 reads CATRPDFMSNEQFF. CDR3 sequence (DNA): TGTGCCACCCGGCCGGACTTCATGTCTAATGAGCAGTTCTTC.

The chain recombines TRBV28 with TRBJ1-1; possibly TRBD1 for D (6 bases). The germline V gene has CDR1 MDHEN and CDR2 SYDVKM. V lost 3 bases and J 4 bases, leaving 12 bases between the germline ends. The CDR3 is 14 amino acids. CDR3 residues: CASSFGQRGTEAFF. CDR3 in DNA: TGTGCCAGCAGTTTCGGACAGCGGGGCACTGAAGCTTTCTTT.

The chain couples TRBV7-3 to TRBJ2-7, with 8 bases aligning to TRBD1. The CDR3 loop spans 15 amino acids. The germline V gene has CDR1 SGHTA and CDR2 FQGTGA. V was clipped by 1 base and J by 4 bases; unmatched bases: 6. This CDR3 reads CASSLIPRQGYEQYF. As DNA, the CDR3 is TGTGCCAGCAGCTTAATACCGAGACAGGGGTACGAGCAGTACTTC.

This sequence joins TRBV5-1 and TRBJ2-1; 8 bases match TRBD1. Unmatched junction bases numbered 8, after V lost 4 bases and J lost 8 bases. Germline V gene sequence: CDR1 SGHRS, CDR2 YFSETQ. The CDR3 has 14 residues. In DNA, the CDR3 is TGCGCCAGCAGCAAACAGACAGGGGTAGATGAGCAGTTCTTC. Its translation is CASSKQTGVDEQFF.

There are a few counts of this clone. The chain links TRBV27 to TRBJ2-1, with 10 nucleotides matching TRBD1. From germline, CDR1 is MNHEY and CDR2 SMNVEV (reference sequence). This CDR3 has 16 amino acids. V shed 5 bases and J 8 bases; nucleotides not matched to a gene: 12. The CDR3 nucleotides read TGTGCCAGCAGTCCAATCCCGGGACAGGGGAGATATGAGCAGTTCTTC. It is translated as CASSPIPGQGRYEQFF.

V usage is TRBV5-1 and J usage is TRBJ2-5; D might be TRBD1 (6 bases). V lost 6 bases, J lost 2 bases, and 17 bases lay in between. CDR1 is SGHRS, CDR2 YFSETQ, per germline. The CDR3 has 15 amino acids. The CDR3 DNA follows: TGCGCCAGCACCACGAACTCCGGACAGCAAGAGACCCAGTACTTC. This translates into CASTTNSGQQETQYF.

The gene calls are TRBV4-2 and TRBJ1-1; D possibly corresponds to TRBD1 (5 bases). V was cut by 5 bases and J by 5 bases, with 12 bases left in between. CDR1 is LGHNA, CDR2 YNFKEQ, per germline. This CDR3 is 13 amino acids long. The CDR3 DNA reads as TGTGCCAGCAGCTCAGGGATGGGGACTGAAGCTTTCTTT. Amino acid sequence: CASSSGMGTEAFF.

The chain recombines TRBV7-9 with TRBJ2-7, with 8 bases aligning to TRBD2. Germline V gives CDR1 SEHNR, CDR2 FQNEAQ (reference sequence). The CDR3 consists of 15 residues. Unmatched junction bases numbered 5, after V lost 4 bases and J lost 0 bases. The CDR3 DNA follows: TGTGCCAGCAGCTCCGGCGGGAGGACCTCCTACGAGCAGTACTTC. This encodes CASSSGGRTSYEQYF. Variable domain in full (rest from reference TRBV7-9 and TRBJ2-7): DTGVSQNPRHKITKRGQNVTFRCDPISEHNRLYWYRQTLGQGPEFLTYFQNEAQLEKSRLLSDRFSAERPKGSFSTLEIQRTEQGDSAMYLCASSSGGRTSYEQYFGPGTRLTVT.

The chain combines TRBV11-3 with TRBJ2-3; D is undetermined. From germline, CDR1 is SGHNT and CDR2 YENEEA. This CDR3 is 14 amino acids long. The V end lost 1 base, the J end lost 0 bases, and 5 bases lay between the germline ends. CDR3 in amino acids: CASSLGSSTDTQYF. In DNA form, the CDR3 reads TGTGCCAGCAGCTTAGGGTCGAGCACAGATACGCAGTATTTT.

The chain has TRBV7-9 and TRBJ2-5; D is possibly TRBD1 (6 bases). Trimming left V 1 base short and J 13 bases short, with 10 bases between. The CDR3 has 11 amino acids. The V gene's germline CDR1 is SEHNR and CDR2 FQNEAQ (reference sequence). CDR3 sequence (DNA): TGTGCCAGCAGCTTAGTGACAGGCCTGTACTTC. Its protein product is CASSLVTGLYF.

This chain joins TRBV4-2 and TRBJ2-2; tentative D call: TRBD2 (6 bases). Germline-derived CDR1 and CDR2 are LGHNA and YNFKEQ. The ends were cut back, 0 bases at V and 7 bases at J, with 15 bases in the middle. This CDR3 is 16 amino acids long. In DNA form, the CDR3 reads TGTGCCAGCAGCCAAGATGGGTCTAGCGTCGGCGGGGAGCTGTTTTTT. Translated: CASSQDGSSVGGELFF.

This clone was observed a few times. The chain couples TRBV7-2 to TRBJ2-7; tentative D call: TRBD1 (6 bases). This CDR3 is built from 14 residues. With 5 bases removed from V and 3 bases from J, the gap between germline ends came to 14 bases. Looked up from germline, CDR1 is SGHTA and CDR2 is FQGNSA. Here the CDR3 DNA reads TGTGCCAGCAGCCCGAGCAGGGGTTTCTACGAGCAGTACTTC. It codes for CASSPSRGFYEQYF.

V gene TRBV29-1 combines with J gene TRBJ1-2; 10 bases agree with TRBD1. This CDR3 contains 12 residues. Germline-derived CDR1 and CDR2 are SQVTM and ANQGSEA. Trimming at V came to 3 bases and at J to 13 bases, leaving 8 bases not matched to a gene. Here the CDR3 reads CSVEAWTGGTTF. The CDR3 coding sequence is TGCAGCGTTGAGGCCTGGACAGGGGGGACCACCTTC.

V usage is TRBV5-4 and J usage is TRBJ2-1; D is uncertain. This CDR3 has 15 residues. Germline V CDR1 and CDR2: SGHNT, YYREEE (reference sequence). Trimming shortened V by 3 bases and J by 0 bases, and 10 bases separated the two germline ends. The CDR3 coding sequence is TGTGCCAGCAGCTCCCTTGGCGGCTCCTACAATGAGCAGTTCTTC. Translation gives CASSSLGGSYNEQFF.

This chain joins TRBV11-3 and TRBJ1-2, with 7 bases identical to TRBD1. The length of the CDR3 is 13 residues. V lost 2 bases and J lost 7; bases outside the gene matches: 4. Germline CDR1 and CDR2: SGHNT and YENEEA. CDR3 coding DNA: TGTGCCAGCAGCTTAACGACAGGGTCTGGCTACACCTTC. It yields the protein CASSLTTGSGYTF.

The DNA of the CDR3 is TGTGCCAGCAGTAACCGCCTGGGCCAGTACTTC. The encoded protein is CASSNRLGQYF. This chain joins TRBV6-5 and TRBJ2-5; D unresolved. The length of the CDR3 is 11 residues. V lost 5 bases and J 10 bases, leaving 11 bases between the germline ends. From germline, CDR1 is MNHEY and CDR2 SVGAGI.

The rearrangement joins TRBV6-6 to TRBJ2-5, with D hard to call. Germline loops: CDR1 MNHNY, CDR2 SVGAGI (reference sequence). V lost 6 bases and J lost 3, with 20 bases in between. The CDR3 has 16 residues. The chain's CDR3 is CASSWPKSGWKETQYF. CDR3 bases: TGTGCCAGCAGCTGGCCAAAGAGTGGGTGGAAAGAGACCCAGTACTTC.

This clone occurred a few times. The CDR3 is CASSVAHNTGELFF. The CDR3, as DNA: TGTGCCAGCAGCGTAGCACACAACACCGGGGAGCTGTTTTTT. The chain uses TRBV9 and TRBJ2-2; D remains unclear. CDR1 and CDR2 from the germline V gene are SGDLS and YYNGEE. CDR3 size: 14 residues. Trimming left V 0 bases short and J 2 bases short, with 5 bases between.